These T cell receptor beta chains were read from a single sample in a study of blood T cell repertoires in COVID-19. The repertoire was sequenced with immunoSEQ multiplex PCR; TCRdb's copy has only in-frame clones and lacks some. The sample has approximately 170,000 clones; about 88% are singletons. Specimen: peripheral blood. Receptors originate from a man in his 60s with acute or convalescent COVID-19. The CDR3 runs from the conserved cysteine through the conserved F or W. The D gene is left open where the match is weak. The listing skips clone size in some rows; elsewhere it reads once, few, many or a size class.

>-|-|TRBJ1-1|15|TRBV6-2/TRBV6-3
CASSYQGRGGTEAFF
>-|few|TRBJ1-6|16|TRBV19
CASSTPAHGRNSPLHF
>TRBD1|many|TRBJ1-4|14|TRBV27
CASSYDRVSEKLFF
>-|-|TRBJ2-1|10|TRBV29-1
CSVAREFQFF
>TRBD1|-|TRBJ1-6|14|TRBV10-2
CASSLTGYNSPLHF
>TRBD1|-|TRBJ1-1|15|TRBV15
CATSKRQGGNTEAFF
>TRBD1|once|TRBJ1-1|15|TRBV7-8
CASSVRQGLNTEAFF
>TRBD1|-|TRBJ1-1|16|TRBV19
CASSDLRDRVNTEAFF
>-|-|TRBJ2-1|14|TRBV11-3
CASSSTSSYNEQFF
>-|-|TRBJ2-1|15|TRBV7-6
CASSLKRHVPDEQFF
>-|-|TRBJ1-1|12|TRBV11-2
CASSSQTASAIF
>TRBD1|-|TRBJ1-6|15|TRBV19
CASSRGGQGASPLHF
>-|-|TRBJ1-5|13|TRBV30
CAWNPARNQPQHF
>-|-|TRBJ1-6|14|TRBV21-1
CASTAGGNNSPLHF
>-|-|TRBJ1-1|13|TRBV29-1
CSVEEGLGTEAFF
>-|-|TRBJ1-6|14|TRBV5-4
CASSLSGVSSPLHF
>-|-|TRBJ1-5|16|TRBV6-5
CASSYYTGPGNQPQHF
>-|-|TRBJ2-4|14|TRBV18
CASSPPGGYDIQYF
>TRBD2|-|TRBJ2-7|17|TRBV19
CASSIFLTSGRTYEQYF
>-|-|TRBJ1-2|14|TRBV6-6
CASSYTAVADGYTF
>-|once|TRBJ1-1|14|TRBV11-3
CASSPRGRGTEAFF
>-|-|TRBJ2-2|13|TRBV5-1
CASSFFGAGELFF
>-|-|TRBJ2-1|14|TRBV7-3
CASSSNTAGNEQFF